This T cell receptor beta chain is from a study of PD-1 blockade in mismatch repair-deficient tumors. Across the study: Patients had eleven to twelve mismatch repair-deficient cancer types, all previously treated and progressing.

This clone occurred once. The antigen remains undetermined. This table comes from immunoSEQ multiplex PCR, and its TCRdb copy is limited to in-frame clones, with some not included. Of roughly 110,000 clones in the sample, approximately 80% were seen once. Whole-study results and caveats: Rapid post-treatment expansion, then contraction, generally preceding radiologic response, marked tumor-resident clones.

Sequences were derived from peripheral blood, sampled approximately 14 months after starting pembrolizumab. This TCR derives from an adult with mismatch repair-deficient cancer.

This CDR3 is CASSPPGTQVYEQFF. The CDR3 DNA reads as TGTGCCAGTAGCCCACCCGGGACACAGGTCTATGAGCAGTTCTTC. The V call is TRBV19, the J call TRBJ2-1, with a tentative D call TRBD1 (6 bases). The CDR3 totals 15 residues. Trimming pared 6 bases from V and 8 bases from J, leaving 20 bases between. In germline, CDR1 is LNHDA, CDR2 SQIVND (reference sequence).